These T cell receptor beta chains were read from a single sample in a study of tumor-infiltrating lymphocytes in primary liver carcinoma. TCRdb re-analysed the multiplex PCR reads in MiXCR, keeping a single row per CDR3 protein. The data show around 190,000 distinct CDR3 sequences, 70% to 90% seen once. The sequencing sample was made of tumor tissue from primary liver carcinoma. The source is a man in his forties or fifties with primary liver carcinoma and hepatitis B virus infection. Each CDR3 is given with its conserved first and last residue. Each record gives: V gene, clone size, D gene, J gene, CDR3 DNA, CDR3 protein. The D gene is left open where the match is weak. Where a row states a size, it is once, few, many or the class of an expanded clone; other rows omit it.

TRBV6-5	.	TRBD1	TRBJ2-7	TGTGCCAGCAGGTGGACAGGCGAGTACGAACAGTACTTC	CASRWTGEYEQYF
TRBV6-2/TRBV6-3	.	.	TRBJ1-2	TGTGCCAGTAGTGCCTCGACAGGCCTGGGGGACTACACCTTC	CASSASTGLGDYTF
TRBV14	.	.	TRBJ2-3	TGTACCAGCATCCGAGGATACACAGATACGCTGTATTTT	CTSIRGYTDTLYF
TRBV11-2	.	.	TRBJ2-2	TGTGCCAGCAGCACAGACTCGGGTACCGGGGAGCTGTTATTT	CASSTDSGTGELLF
TRBV29-1	.	TRBD2	TRBJ2-5	TGCAGAGTTGACACAGCGGGGGAGACCCAGTACTTC	CRVDTAGETQYF
TRBV5-5	many	.	TRBJ2-3	TGTGCCAGCAGCTATGGGGATACGCAGTATTTT	CASSYGDTQYF
TRBV10-1	.	.	TRBJ2-1	TGCGCCTACAGTGACCAGAGCAGGGGTGGAAATGAGCAGTTCTTC	CAYSDQSRGGNEQFF
TRBV6-1	.	TRBD2	TRBJ2-3	TGTGCCAGCAGTGATCTAGCGGGAGGGGGAGATGTGCAGTATTTT	CASSDLAGGGDVQYF
TRBV30	many	TRBD1	TRBJ2-3	TGTGCCTGGAGAGGCCGGGACAGGGGGCAGGATACGCAGTATTTT	CAWRGRDRGQDTQYF
TRBV5-6	.	.	TRBJ2-1	TGTGCCAACAGCTTGGGATTGGGCTCATCAGGATACAATGAGCAGTCCTTC	CANSLGLGSSGYNEQSF
TRBV10-3	.	.	TRBJ1-1	TGTGTCAGCCGGGATTGGGACACTGAAGCTTTCTTT	CVSRDWDTEAFF
TRBV6-1	.	.	TRBJ2-1	TGTGCCAGCACTGAAGCGCAAGGTAGCTTCTCGTACATTGAGCAGTTCTTC	CASTEAQGSFSYIEQFF
TRBV6-2/TRBV6-3	.	.	TRBJ1-5	TGTGTTAGCAGTTACAGCCATAGCAATCAGCCCCAGCATTTT	CVSSYSHSNQPQHF
TRBV11-2	.	.	TRBJ2-2	TGTGTTAGCAGCATAGACTCGGACACCGGGGAGCTGTTTTTT	CVSSIDSDTGELFF
TRBV29-1	once	.	TRBJ1-1	TGCAGCGTTGAGTTGAACACTGTAGCTTTCTTT	CSVELNTVAFF
TRBV12-3/TRBV12-4	.	TRBD1	TRBJ1-1	TGTGCGAGCAGCCGCGCGGGACAGCGTTTAAACACTGAAGCTTTCTTT	CASSRAGQRLNTEAFF
TRBV4-1	many	TRBD2	TRBJ2-1	TGCGCCAGCAGCCAAACTAGCGATGAGCAGTTCTTC	CASSQTSDEQFF
TRBV13	.	.	TRBJ2-5	TGTGCCAGCAGGCCCCGGCCCGGGGCTCCAGAGACCCAGTACTTC	CASRPRPGAPETQYF
TRBV6-1	.	.	TRBJ2-3	TGTGCCAGCAGAGAAAGGCGGGGACTTCGCACAGATAGGCAGTATTTT	CASRERRGLRTDRQYF
TRBV30	.	.	TRBJ1-3	TGTGCCTGGAGGGTAGATGGTAGAAACACCATATATTTT	CAWRVDGRNTIYF
TRBV11-2	.	.	TRBJ2-3	TGTGCCAGCAGCAGAAGAAGTACAGGGAACATAGATTCGCAATATTTT	CASSRRSTGNIDSQYF
TRBV4-3	few	TRBD2	TRBJ2-3	TGTGCCAACAGCCAAGAGCTAAGCGGGGGACCAGATACGCAGTATTTT	CANSQELSGGPDTQYF
TRBV11-1	.	.	TRBJ2-1	TGTGCCAGCAGCTCAAACGGGACGATGAGGTTGTTTAATGAGCAGTTCTTC	CASSSNGTMRLFNEQFF
TRBV7-8	.	TRBD2	TRBJ2-7	TGTACCAACAGCGCCAAGACTAGCGGCCCCTACGAGCAGTACTTC	CTNSAKTSGPYEQYF
TRBV24-1	.	.	TRBJ1-5	TGTGTCACCAGTGACTCGGGACCGAATCAGCCCCAGCATTTT	CVTSDSGPNQPQHF
TRBV11-1	once	.	TRBJ2-2	TGTGCCAGCTGCTATACAGGACCTTTCTCCGGGAAGCTATTTTTT	CASCYTGPFSGKLFF
TRBV14	.	.	TRBJ1-6	TGTGCCAGCAGACAAGAGTTTCTGGGGAATTCACCCATCCACTTT	CASRQEFLGNSPIHF
TRBV5-4	.	.	TRBJ2-7	TGTGCCAGCAGCATACGATACTCCTATGAGCAGTACTTC	CASSIRYSYEQYF
TRBV7-9	.	TRBD2	TRBJ2-1	TGTGCCAGCATCCTGTTAGCTAGCGGTCCTTACTTAGAGCAATTCTTC	CASILLASGPYLEQFF
TRBV6-2/TRBV6-3	many	TRBD2	TRBJ2-1	TGTGCCAGCAGCCCTGGGACTAGCTTCCACAATGAGCAGTTCTTC	CASSPGTSFHNEQFF
TRBV5-5	.	.	TRBJ2-5	TGCGCCAGCAGCTTGGAATCAGGCCATAGGGAGTCCCAGTACTTC	CASSLESGHRESQYF